Below, 5 T cell receptor beta chains from the same sample are listed, as sequenced in a study of brain T cells in children with intractable seizures. Time point defined: blood from clinic visit 5 months post-surgery; TSC patient then seizure free. The table came from immunoSEQ multiplex PCR; TCRdb's copy has only in-frame clones and leaves some out. The sample yields 340,000 or so clones, nearly 95% seen once. Here the sequenced sample was peripheral blood, taken roughly 5 months after surgery. The receptors come from a boy under two years old with tuberous sclerosis and intractable seizures.

This rearrangement joins TRBV6-5 to TRBJ1-2, with D maybe TRBD1 (5 bases). Trimming removed 9 bases from V and 1 base from J, with 9 bases in between. The CDR3 consists of 12 residues. From germline, CDR1 is MNHEY and CDR2 SVGAGI. The CDR3 sequence is CASPTDNYGYTF. The CDR3 bases are TGTGCCAGTCCGACAGATAACTATGGCTACACCTTC.

CDR3 in amino acids: CASSFIDGYTF. CDR3 nucleotide sequence: TGTGCCAGCAGCTTCATTGATGGCTACACCTTC. The gene calls are TRBV3-1 (or the pseudogene TRBV3-2) and TRBJ1-2; D uncertain. Germline lookup yields CDR1 LGHDT and CDR2 YNNKEL (reference sequence). The CDR3 length is 11 residues. The V end was cut by 5 bases, the J end by 6 bases, with 7 bases between.

The chain has TRBV24-1 and TRBJ2-1, with 13 bases identical to TRBD2. CDR3 length: 15 residues. Germline values: CDR1 KGHDR, CDR2 SFDVKD. J lost 7 bases, V lost 5 bases, and 4 bases had no gene match. The DNA of the CDR3 is TGTGCCACCAGTGCCGGGACTAGCGGGATGAATGAGCAGTTCTTC. Translating gives CATSAGTSGMNEQFF.

This clone has a single count. The chain couples TRBV10-3 to TRBJ2-1; 9 nucleotides agree with TRBD2. J gave up 7 bases and V 1 base, and 11 bases lay outside the gene matches. CDR1 and CDR2 (germline): ENHRY, SYGVKD. CDR3 size: 17 residues. The CDR3 DNA sequence: TGTGCCATCAGTGAGTTTCCAGCGGGAGGCATTGGTAATGAGCAGTTCTTC. Amino acids: CAISEFPAGGIGNEQFF.

The genes are TRBV3-1 (or the pseudogene TRBV3-2) and TRBJ2-7, with 8 nucleotides matching TRBD1. V lost 4 bases, J lost 7 bases, and 12 bases stayed unmatched. The germline V gene has CDR1 LGHDT and CDR2 YNNKEL (reference sequence). The CDR3 totals 15 residues. This CDR3 reads CASSRESTGGREQYF. Here the CDR3 DNA reads TGTGCCAGCAGCCGGGAAAGTACAGGGGGAAGAGAGCAGTACTTC.